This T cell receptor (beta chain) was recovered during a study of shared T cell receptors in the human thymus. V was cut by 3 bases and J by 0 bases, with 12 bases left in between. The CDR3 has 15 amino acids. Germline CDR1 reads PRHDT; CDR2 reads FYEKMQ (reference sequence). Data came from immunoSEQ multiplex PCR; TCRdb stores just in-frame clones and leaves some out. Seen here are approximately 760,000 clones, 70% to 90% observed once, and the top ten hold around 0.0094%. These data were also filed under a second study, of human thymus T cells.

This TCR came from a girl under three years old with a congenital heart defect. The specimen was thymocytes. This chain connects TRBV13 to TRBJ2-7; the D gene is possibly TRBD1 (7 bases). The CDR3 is CASSFRGESSYEQYF. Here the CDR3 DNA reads TGTGCCAGCAGCTTCAGGGGGGAAAGCTCCTACGAGCAGTACTTC.